What follows are 2 T cell receptor beta chains derived from one specimen sequenced in a study of cytomegalovirus exposure and HLA in healthy donors. The PCR made use of 60 Vbeta and 13 Jbeta primers. Repertoires were generated with immunoSEQ multiplex PCR, while TCRdb's copy carries only in-frame clones and drops some. The data hold some 100,000 clones, with 70% to 80% observed a single time. The sequenced sample consisted of PBMCs. Receptor source: a male donor in good health and CMV-seropositive.

The chain combines TRBV7-8 with TRBJ1-4; D is unresolved. CDR1 and CDR2 from the germline V gene are SGHVS and FQNEAQ. The ends were cut back, 0 bases at V and 0 bases at J, with 5 bases in the middle. This CDR3 is built from 15 residues. The CDR3 coding sequence is TGTGCCAGCAGCTTAGCGTCTGCAACTAATGAAAAACTGTTTTTT. The encoded protein is CASSLASATNEKLFF. Drawing the rest from reference TRBV7-8 and TRBJ1-4, the complete variable domain is GAGVSQSPRYKVAKRGQDVALRCDPISGHVSLFWYQQALGQGPEFLTYFQNEAQLDKSGLPSDRFFAERPEGSVSTLKIQRTQQEDSAVYLCASSLASATNEKLFFGSGTQLSVL.

Only one count was recorded for this clone. V and J are TRBV5-1 and TRBJ2-7; TRBD2 agrees at 11 bases. The CDR3 sequence is 15 residues long. CDR1 is SGHRS, CDR2 YFSETQ, per germline. With 1 base clipped from V and 3 bases from J, the junction kept 3 bases outside the gene matches. In nucleotides, the CDR3 is TGCGCCAGCAGCTTGATGACTAGCGGGGTCTACGAGCAGTACTTC. It is translated as CASSLMTSGVYEQYF.